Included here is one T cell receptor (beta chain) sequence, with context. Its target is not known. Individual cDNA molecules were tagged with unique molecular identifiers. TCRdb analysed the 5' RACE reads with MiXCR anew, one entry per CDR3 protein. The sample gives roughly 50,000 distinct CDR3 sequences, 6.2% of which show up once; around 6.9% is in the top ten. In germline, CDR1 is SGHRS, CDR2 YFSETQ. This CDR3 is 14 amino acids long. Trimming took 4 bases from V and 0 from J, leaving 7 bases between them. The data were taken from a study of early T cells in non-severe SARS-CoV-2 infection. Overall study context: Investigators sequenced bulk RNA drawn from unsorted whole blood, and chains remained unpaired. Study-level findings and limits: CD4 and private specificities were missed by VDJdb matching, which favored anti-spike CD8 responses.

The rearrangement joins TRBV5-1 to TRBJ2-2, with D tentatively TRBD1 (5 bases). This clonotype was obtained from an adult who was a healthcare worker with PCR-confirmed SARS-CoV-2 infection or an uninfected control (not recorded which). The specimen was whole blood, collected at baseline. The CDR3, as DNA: TGCGCCAGCAGCCTACAGGCGAACACCGGGGAGCTGTTTTTT. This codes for CASSLQANTGELFF.